The T cell receptor beta chain under discussion was sequenced for a study of graft-versus-host responses after intestinal transplantation. On this clone itself: Its antigen is unidentified.

The CDR3 covers 16 residues. Looked up from germline, CDR1 is SGHRS and CDR2 is YFSETQ. With 4 bases removed from V and 0 bases from J, the gap between germline ends came to 14 bases. Overall study results and limits: Early post-transplant falls in HvG clones accompanied the peak levels of circulating GvH clones. Marrow from the recipient contained GvH clones, some of which had appeared first in ileum or blood. Across patients carrying graft-donor T cell macrochimerism, allografts held high graft-versus-host to host-versus-graft clonal ratios.

Sequencing used immunoSEQ multiplex PCR; TCRdb keeps in-frame clones, though not all of them. The table shows 40,000 to 60,000 clones, with less than 85% occurring only once. The material sequenced was unstimulated CD4+ T cells sorted from spleen or lymph node cells, taken before transplant. The chain uses TRBV5-1 and TRBJ1-3, with a tentative D call TRBD1 (5 bases). This clonotype was sampled from a human donor who was the organ donor for an intestinal transplant. The CDR3 region has the DNA TGCGCCAGCAGCCCGATCAGGGTAGGCTCTGGAAACACCATATATTTT. Protein: CASSPIRVGSGNTIYF.